Below are 7 T cell receptor beta chains sequenced from a single sample in a study of cytomegalovirus exposure and HLA in healthy donors. Vbeta (60) and Jbeta (13) primers were used in the PCR. Clones were read by immunoSEQ multiplex PCR, and TCRdb kept only the in-frame ones, dropping some. The table shows about 120,000 clones, with 9.5% occurring only once. The sequencing sample was made of PBMCs. The receptors stem from a man under 40 in good health and CMV-seronegative.

This clone has just a few counts. The CDR3 coding sequence is TGTGCCAGTAGTAAGGGACACGTCGGGGTCGGGGAGCTGTTTTTT. Its protein is CASSKGHVGVGELFF. The J gene is TRBJ2-2, the V gene TRBV19; perhaps TRBD1 as D (6 bases). The V and J ends lost 4 bases and 7 bases respectively, with 16 bases between them. The CDR3 runs 15 residues. Germline CDR1 reads LNHDA; CDR2 reads SQIVND (reference sequence).

The chain links TRBV28 to TRBJ1-4, with 7 bases identical to TRBD1. The V gene end was trimmed by 6 bases and the J gene end by 4 bases; junction bases not matched to a gene: 5. The CDR3 loop spans 14 amino acids. Germline V gives CDR1 MDHEN, CDR2 SYDVKM. CDR3: CASRGQGVNEKLFF. The DNA for the CDR3 is TGTGCCAGCAGGGGCCAGGGGGTTAATGAAAAACTGTTTTTT. The full variable domain, with the rest looked up from reference TRBV28 and TRBJ1-4, is DVKVTQSSRYLVKRTGEKVFLECVQDMDHENMFWYRQDPGLGLRLIYFSYDVKMKEKGDIPEGYSVSREKKERFSLILESASTNQTSMYLCASRGQGVNEKLFFGSGTQLSVL.

This clone turned up a few times. V gene TRBV7-9 combines with J gene TRBJ1-3, with TRBD1 as a possible D gene (5 bases). With 3 bases removed from V and 1 base from J, the gap between germline ends came to 7 bases. Per the germline V gene, CDR1 is SEHNR and CDR2 is FQNEAQ (reference sequence). There are 14 residues in the CDR3. CDR3 in amino acids: CASSLTASGNTIYF. The CDR3 nucleotides are TGTGCCAGCAGCTTGACAGCTTCTGGAAACACCATATATTTT.

The V gene is TRBV6-5, the J gene TRBJ1-5; possible D gene TRBD1, 6 bases. This CDR3 is built from 13 residues. The germline V and J ends were trimmed by 5 bases and 11 bases, with 16 bases remaining between them. Germline assignment: CDR1 MNHEY and CDR2 SVGAGI. Here the CDR3 DNA reads TGTGCCAGCAGTCCCCTAGGGGGTCGGGCCCAGCATTTT. Translating gives CASSPLGGRAQHF.

This chain links TRBV11-3 with TRBJ1-1; 7 bases agree with TRBD1. Unmatched junction bases numbered 6, after V lost 0 bases and J lost 11 bases. Germline V CDR1 and CDR2: SGHNT, YENEEA. The CDR3 is made up of 13 amino acids. The CDR3 DNA follows: TGTGCCAGCAGCTTAGAGGACAGGCGATTTGCTTTCTTT. Protein: CASSLEDRRFAFF.

The rearrangement joins TRBV4-3 to TRBJ1-6, with D hard to call. Trimming cost V 2 bases and J 5 bases, with 7 bases left between them. This CDR3 has 14 amino acids. Looked up from germline, CDR1 is LGHNA and CDR2 is YSLEER. For the CDR3, the DNA is TGCGCCAGCAGCCAAATCCGGGATAATTCACCCCTCCACTTT. It is translated as CASSQIRDNSPLHF.

This clone was found a few times. The chain has TRBV7-3 and TRBJ2-2; D possibly corresponds to TRBD1 (5 bases). Trimming stripped 5 bases from V and 5 bases from J, with 15 bases between. This CDR3 spans 15 amino acids. Germline CDR1 reads SGHTA; CDR2 reads FQGTGA. CDR3 in amino acids: CASSAFGALTGELFF. In nucleotides, the CDR3 is TGTGCCAGCAGCGCCTTTGGGGCCTTGACCGGGGAGCTGTTTTTT.